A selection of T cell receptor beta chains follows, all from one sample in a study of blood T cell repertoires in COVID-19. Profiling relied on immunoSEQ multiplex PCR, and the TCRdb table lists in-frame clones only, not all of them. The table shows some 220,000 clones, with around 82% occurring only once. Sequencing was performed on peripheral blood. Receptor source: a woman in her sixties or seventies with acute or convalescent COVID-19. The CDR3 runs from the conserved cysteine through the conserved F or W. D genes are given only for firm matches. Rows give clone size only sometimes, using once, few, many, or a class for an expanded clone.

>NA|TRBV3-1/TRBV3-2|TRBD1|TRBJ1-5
TGTGCCAGCAGCCCTACCGGGACAGGGTACAATCAGCCCCAGCATTTT
CASSPTGTGYNQPQHF
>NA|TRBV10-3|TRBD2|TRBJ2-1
TGTGCCAGCAGGGTTAGCGGGGACCACAATGAGCAGTTCTTC
CASRVSGDHNEQFF
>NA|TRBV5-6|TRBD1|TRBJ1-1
TGTGCCAGCAGCCTGGGATTAGGGGGCCAGAGTTGGAGTGAAGCTTTCTTT
CASSLGLGGQSWSEAFF
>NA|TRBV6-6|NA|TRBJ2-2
TGTGCCAGCAGTTATGACACAGGGGGGGAGCTGTTTTTT
CASSYDTGGELFF
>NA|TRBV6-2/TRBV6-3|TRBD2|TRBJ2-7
TGTGCCAGCAGTTACTCTCGACTAGCGGACTACGAGCAGTACTTC
CASSYSRLADYEQYF
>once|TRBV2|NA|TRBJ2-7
TGTGCCAGCAGCTTAGACAGGAGCTCCTACGAGCAGTACTTC
CASSLDRSSYEQYF
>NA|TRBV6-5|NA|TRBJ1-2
TGTGCCAGCAGTCGGGAGGGGGGCTACACCTTC
CASSREGGYTF
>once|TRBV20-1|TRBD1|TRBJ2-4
TGCAGTGCTAGTAGGACAGGAAACATTCAGTACTTC
CSASRTGNIQYF
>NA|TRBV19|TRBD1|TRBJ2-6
TGTGCCAGTAGTCCCGGGGACAGCTTCTACCTCTCTGGGGCCAACGTCCTGACTTTC
CASSPGDSFYLSGANVLTF
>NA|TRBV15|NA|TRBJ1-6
TGTGCCACCAGCAGAGATATACGGACAGAGAGAAATTCACCCCTCCACTTT
CATSRDIRTERNSPLHF
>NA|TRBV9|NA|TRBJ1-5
TGTGCCAGCAGCGCGGCCGGGGGCAATCAGCCCCAGCATTTT
CASSAAGGNQPQHF
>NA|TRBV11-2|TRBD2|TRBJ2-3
TGTGCCAGCAGCGCACCGGGACTAGCGGGAGCCGATACGCAGTATTTT
CASSAPGLAGADTQYF
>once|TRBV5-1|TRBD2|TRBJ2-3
TGCGCCAGCAGGCCTACTAGCGGGGGGACAGATACGCAGTATTTT
CASRPTSGGTDTQYF
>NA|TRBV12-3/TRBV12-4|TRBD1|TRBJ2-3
TGTGCCAGCAGTTTGAGGGGGCTTACGCAGTATTTT
CASSLRGLTQYF
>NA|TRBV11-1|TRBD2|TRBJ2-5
TGTGCCAGCAGCCCCCTCCTCGGGACTAGCCACGAGACCCAGTACTTC
CASSPLLGTSHETQYF
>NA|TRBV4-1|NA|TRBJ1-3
TGCGCCAGCAGCCAAGTTGACGAGACAGTTAGATTTTTT
CASSQVDETVRFF
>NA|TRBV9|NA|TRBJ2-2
TGTGCCAGCAGCGTAGGGCCCAGGGTCGACGGGGAGCTGTTTTTT
CASSVGPRVDGELFF
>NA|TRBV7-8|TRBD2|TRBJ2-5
TGTGCCAGCAGCTTAGGCCTAGCGGGGAGTCAAGAGACCCAGTACTTC
CASSLGLAGSQETQYF
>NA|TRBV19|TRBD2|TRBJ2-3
TGTGCCAGTAGTGTCCTTAGCGGGACCAGCACAGATACGCAGTATTTT
CASSVLSGTSTDTQYF
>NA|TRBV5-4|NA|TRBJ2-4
TGTGCCAGCAGCTTATGGGGAGGAGGGAACATTCAGTACTTC
CASSLWGGGNIQYF
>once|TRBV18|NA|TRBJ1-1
TGTGCCAGCTCTCCCGGTCGGGGAGAAGCTTTCTTT
CASSPGRGEAFF
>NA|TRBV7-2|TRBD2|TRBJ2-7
TGTGCCAGCAGGGAAGCGGGGGTCCATACGGAGTACTTC
CASREAGVHTEYF
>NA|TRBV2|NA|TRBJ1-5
TGTGCCAGCAGTGCAGGGTTAGGTAATCAGCCCCAGCATTTT
CASSAGLGNQPQHF
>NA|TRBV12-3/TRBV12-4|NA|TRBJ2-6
TGTGCCACCACAGGCTCTGGGGCCAACGTCCTGACTTTC
CATTGSGANVLTF
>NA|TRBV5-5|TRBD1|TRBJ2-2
TGTGCCAGCAGCTTGGGGACAGGAACGAACACCGGGGAGCTGTTTTTT
CASSLGTGTNTGELFF
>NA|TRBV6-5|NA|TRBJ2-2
TGTGCCAGCATGGAAGGGGCAGTCACCGGGGAGCTGTTTTTT
CASMEGAVTGELFF
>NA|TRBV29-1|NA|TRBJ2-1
TGCAGCGCCGGAGGCAGGTTGTCCTACAATGAGCAGTTCTTC
CSAGGRLSYNEQFF
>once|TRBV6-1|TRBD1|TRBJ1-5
TGTGCCAGCAGTGAAGCCGGGACAGGATCCTATAGCAATCAGCCCCAGCATTTT
CASSEAGTGSYSNQPQHF
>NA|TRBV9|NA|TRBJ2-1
TGTGCCAGCAGCTCCCGTAGGATCGGACAGCACAATGAGCAGTTCTTC
CASSSRRIGQHNEQFF
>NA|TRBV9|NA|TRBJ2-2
TGTGCCAGCAGCGTAGATCGGGGGACGAACACCGGGGAGCTGTTTTTT
CASSVDRGTNTGELFF
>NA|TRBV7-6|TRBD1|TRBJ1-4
TGTGCCAGCAGGGGAGAAACAGGGGGCGATGGAAAACTGTTTTTT
CASRGETGGDGKLFF
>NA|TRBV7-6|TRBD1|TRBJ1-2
TGTGCCAGCAGCCAACTACCGGGACAGGGAAATGGCTACACCTTC
CASSQLPGQGNGYTF
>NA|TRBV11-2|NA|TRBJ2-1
TGTGCCAGCAGCTGGGTAATCGGGGTGGTCGATGAGCAGTTCTTC
CASSWVIGVVDEQFF
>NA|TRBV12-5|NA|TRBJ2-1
TGTGCTAGTGGCAGTGCAGGGATCAAGGATGAGCAGTTCTTC
CASGSAGIKDEQFF
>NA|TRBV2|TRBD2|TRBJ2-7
TGTGCCGGCAAAAGGGCACTAGCGGGGGACGAGCAGTACTTC
CAGKRALAGDEQYF
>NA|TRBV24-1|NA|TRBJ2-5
TGTGCCACCGCCCCACGGGGGTCTCAAGAGACCCAGTACTTC
CATAPRGSQETQYF
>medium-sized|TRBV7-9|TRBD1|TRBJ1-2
TGTGCCAGCAGCCCAGAACAGGGGAGCTACACCTTC
CASSPEQGSYTF
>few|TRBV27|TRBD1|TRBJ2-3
TGTGCCAGCAGCTATAGGGACAGGCCCACAGATACGCAGTATTTT
CASSYRDRPTDTQYF
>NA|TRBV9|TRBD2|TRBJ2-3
TGTGCCAGCAGCGTTCTAGCGGGGGGAGTAGATACGCAGTATTTT
CASSVLAGGVDTQYF
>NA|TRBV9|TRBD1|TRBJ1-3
TGTGCCAGCAGCGCTCAGGACAGGGTTGAAGGAAACACCATATATTTT
CASSAQDRVEGNTIYF
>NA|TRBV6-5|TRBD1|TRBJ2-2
TGTGCCAGCAGGGTCCAGGGGGCGAACACCGGGGAGCTGTTTTTT
CASRVQGANTGELFF
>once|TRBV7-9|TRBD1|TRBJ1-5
TGTGCCAGCAGCGGTACGGACAGGGGTGTAGGTCAGCCCCAGCATTTT
CASSGTDRGVGQPQHF
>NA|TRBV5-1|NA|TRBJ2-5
TGCGCCAGCAGCTTGGGGGCAGGGGGAGGACAAGAGACCCAGTACTTC
CASSLGAGGGQETQYF
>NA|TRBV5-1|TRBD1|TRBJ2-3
TGCGCCAGCAGCCTCGGACAGGTAACCTTAAGCACAGATACGCAGTATTTT
CASSLGQVTLSTDTQYF
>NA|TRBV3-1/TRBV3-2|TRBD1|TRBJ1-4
TGTGCCAGCAGCCAAGCAGGGGGCAGGAGTGAAAAACTGTTTTTT
CASSQAGGRSEKLFF
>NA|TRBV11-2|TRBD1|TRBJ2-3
TGTGCCAGCAGCCAAATAGGGGGCTTGGGAGATACGCAGTATTTT
CASSQIGGLGDTQYF
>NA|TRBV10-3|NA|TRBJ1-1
TGTGCCATCAGTGAGACGGCACAGCTACCTGAAGCTTTCTTT
CAISETAQLPEAFF
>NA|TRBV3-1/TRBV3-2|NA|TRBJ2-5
TGTGCCAGCAGCCTTAGACAGCAAGAGACCCAGTACTTC
CASSLRQQETQYF
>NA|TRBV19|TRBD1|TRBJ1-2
TGTGCCAGTAGTTTCCTCGAGAGGGGGCGTCGTGGCTACACCTTC
CASSFLERGRRGYTF
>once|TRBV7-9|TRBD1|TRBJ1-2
TGTGCCAGCAGCTCAATTGCAGGACAGGGGCGAAGTGGCTACACCTTC
CASSSIAGQGRSGYTF
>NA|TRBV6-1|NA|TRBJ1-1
TGTGCCAGCAGTGAATCCCCCAGGGCTGAAGCTTTCTTT
CASSESPRAEAFF
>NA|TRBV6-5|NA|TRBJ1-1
TGTGCCAGCAGTTTCCTACAGGCCCGGAAAGGGACTGAAGCTTTCTTT
CASSFLQARKGTEAFF
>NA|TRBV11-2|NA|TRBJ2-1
TGTGCCAGCAGCTTAGATCAGTTCTCCTACAATGAGCAGTTCTTC
CASSLDQFSYNEQFF
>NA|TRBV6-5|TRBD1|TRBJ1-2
TGTGCCAGCCGAGAGACAGGGAACGGTGGCTACACCTTC
CASRETGNGGYTF
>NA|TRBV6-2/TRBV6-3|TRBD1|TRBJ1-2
TGTGCCAGCAGTTACTCGGGGACAGGAATATATGGCTACACCTTC
CASSYSGTGIYGYTF